Included here is one T cell receptor beta chain sequence, with context. This sample was included in a study of blood T cell repertoires in COVID-19. The wider study: Samples representing acute and convalescent COVID-19 were sourced from the United States, Italy and Spain. Sources were T cells, B-cell-depleted T cells, or PBMCs; the material itself was cDNA or gDNA.

Germline lookup yields CDR1 MGHDK and CDR2 SYGVNS. The CDR3 has 17 amino acids. Losses at the gene ends were 1 base for V and 2 bases for J; bases not matched to a gene: 6. Seattle-derived patients entered the study during active infection and were followed longitudinally. Authors' data handling: Estimation of nucleated cell counts relied on the amplification of reference gene primers. Some clones are missing from TCRdb's copy, which holds only in-frame ones; the method was immunoSEQ multiplex PCR. From that table come the V and J calls and clone size; the DNA was used to work out D and trimming. The sample includes about 360,000 clones, about 86% of them seen just once.

The specimen sequenced was peripheral blood. V usage is TRBV25-1 and J usage is TRBJ1-3, with 9 bases fitting TRBD1. The receptor was derived from a woman in her fifties or sixties with COVID-19, enrolled during active disease. CDR3 protein: CASSELGTGFAGNTIYF. CDR3 in DNA: TGTGCCAGCAGTGAATTGGGGACAGGGTTTGCTGGAAACACCATATATTTT.